The 5 T cell receptor beta chains below were found in one sample sequenced in a study of shared clonotypes between healthy human individuals. Using immunoSEQ multiplex PCR, the repertoire was profiled, and TCRdb retains in-frame clones only, with some absent. The sample shows around 1 million clones, approximately 80% of them seen only once. What was sequenced was memory CD4+ T cells sorted from blood. Subset noted: CD45RA-negative fraction. Receptor source: a man between 18 and 35 years old in good health.

Only one count was recorded for this clone. The rearrangement links TRBV19 to TRBJ2-7; 7 bases fit TRBD1. CDR3 size: 15 residues. Germline loops: CDR1 LNHDA, CDR2 SQIVND (reference sequence). V gave up 1 base and J gave up 2 bases; unmatched junction bases: 5. The CDR3 reads CASSIGGTAAYEQYF. CDR3 DNA sequence: TGTGCCAGTAGTATAGGTGGGACAGCGGCCTACGAGCAGTACTTC.

V is TRBV6-1 and J is TRBJ2-5, with a tentative D call TRBD2 (6 bases). This CDR3 has 13 residues. V was trimmed by 7 bases and J by 4 bases, leaving 13 bases between them. Germline assignment: CDR1 MNHNS and CDR2 SASEGT. The CDR3, as DNA: TGTGCCAGCATCCAGGGAGGTCGAGAGACCCAGTACTTC. Encoded protein: CASIQGGRETQYF.

Only one count was recorded for this clone. The rearrangement joins TRBV5-6 to TRBJ2-2; the D gene could be TRBD1 or TRBD2 (5 bases each). V was shortened by 1 base and J by 1 base, with 14 bases between the two germline ends. Germline loops: CDR1 SGHDT, CDR2 YYEEEE. CDR3 length: 17 residues. For the CDR3, the DNA is TGTGCCAGCAGCTTGTTACTAGGGGTGGGGAACACCGGGGAGCTGTTTTTT. It yields the protein CASSLLLGVGNTGELFF.

This sequence joins TRBV29-1 and TRBJ1-3; D is undetermined. Deletions cut 0 bases from V and 2 bases from J, with 8 bases between. CDR1 and CDR2 from the germline V gene are SQVTM and ANQGSEA. The CDR3 has 14 residues. The CDR3 DNA follows: TGCAGCGTTGAAGATCACTCTGCTGGAAACACCATATATTTT. Amino acids: CSVEDHSAGNTIYF.

V and J are TRBV28 and TRBJ2-6; a weak D match, TRBD1 (5 bases). This CDR3 is 14 amino acids long. Deletions cut 11 bases from V and 4 bases from J, with 15 bases between. Germline V gene data show CDR1 as MDHEN and CDR2 as SYDVKM. The chain's CDR3 is CAHKGQRGANVLTF. The CDR3 DNA reads as TGTGCCCATAAGGGGCAGAGGGGGGCCAACGTCCTGACTTTC.